Below, 13 T cell receptor beta chains from the same sample are listed, as sequenced in a study of cytomegalovirus exposure and HLA in healthy donors. The study ran its PCR with 60 Vbeta and 13 Jbeta primers. The repertoire was sequenced with immunoSEQ multiplex PCR; TCRdb's copy has only in-frame clones and lacks some. The sample holds approximately 220,000 clones, around 80% seen once. The sequenced sample consisted of PBMCs. The receptors were gathered from a man between 18 and 35 years old in good health and CMV-seronegative.

The chain employs TRBV30 and TRBJ2-1; TRBD1 matches at 7 bases. V shed 7 bases and J 3 bases; nucleotides not matched to a gene: 6. The CDR3 extends over 13 amino acids. Germline-derived CDR1 and CDR2 are GTSNPN and SVGIG (reference sequence). CDR3 bases: TGTGCCTCCCGGGACAGCCACTACAATGAGCAGTTCTTC. It translates to CASRDSHYNEQFF.

This chain joins TRBV6-6 and TRBJ1-2; 10 bases line up with TRBD1. There are 15 residues in the CDR3. The V gene's germline CDR1 is MNHNY and CDR2 SVGAGI (reference sequence). V shed 6 bases and J 3 bases; nucleotides not matched to a gene: 7. CDR3 DNA sequence: TGTGCCAGCAGATCCGGGACAGGGGCGGACTATGGCTACACCTTC. It yields the protein CASRSGTGADYGYTF.

This chain links TRBV5-4 with TRBJ1-4, with D perhaps matching TRBD1 (5 bases). The V end was cut by 4 bases, the J end by 0 bases, with 10 bases between. The CDR3 has 15 amino acids. In germline, CDR1 is SGHNT, CDR2 YYREEE (reference sequence). CDR3 region: CASSRVGATNEKLFF. The CDR3 region has the DNA TGTGCCAGCAGCAGGGTAGGGGCAACTAATGAAAAACTGTTTTTT.

This clone was observed a handful of times. The chain combines TRBV12-5 with TRBJ2-7; D is undetermined. V lost 0 bases, J lost 0 bases, and 6 bases lay in between. Germline V gene sequence: CDR1 LGHNT, CDR2 FRNRAP. The CDR3 runs 14 residues. CDR3 DNA: TGTGCTAGTGGTTTGGTTCCAGGCTCCTACGAGCAGTACTTC. It specifies CASGLVPGSYEQYF.

This clone showed up just a few times. CDR3 region: CASSGPGQGGSYEQYF. The CDR3 DNA reads TGTGCCAGCAGTGGACCCGGACAGGGAGGCTCCTACGAGCAGTACTTC. The genes are TRBV27 and TRBJ2-7, with 8 bases fitting TRBD1. The CDR3 is 16 residues long. CDR1 MNHEY and CDR2 SMNVEV come from the germline V gene (reference sequence). The trim removed 5 bases at V and 0 bases at J, leaving 9 bases unmatched.

This clone was counted once. The chain carries TRBV6-1 and TRBJ2-7, with 10 positions matching TRBD1. V gave up 4 bases and J gave up 2 bases; unmatched junction bases: 8. CDR1 is MNHNS and CDR2 is SASEGT in the germline V gene. The CDR3 contains 16 residues. CDR3 in DNA: TGTGCCAGCAGTGGGCCGGGGACAGGGGAGCCCTACGAGCAGTACTTC. Its protein product is CASSGPGTGEPYEQYF.

V gene TRBV18 combines with J gene TRBJ1-2; no firm D call. This CDR3 has 13 amino acids. V lost 3 bases and J lost 0, with 5 bases in between. In germline, CDR1 is KGHSH, CDR2 LQKENI. The CDR3 DNA sequence: TGTGCCAGCTCACCCCATGCTAACTATGGCTACACCTTC. It encodes CASSPHANYGYTF.

The gene calls are TRBV6-1 and TRBJ2-7, with a tentative D call TRBD1 (6 bases). The germline V gene has CDR1 MNHNS and CDR2 SASEGT. V lost 7 bases and J lost 6, with 13 bases in between. The CDR3 spans 12 residues. CDR3 nucleotides: TGTGCCAGCAATCTACGAGGGGGCGAGCAGTACTTC. As protein: CASNLRGGEQYF.

The chain combines TRBV5-4 with TRBJ1-2; D gene ambiguous. V lost 4 bases and J lost 6, with 19 bases in between. CDR3 length equals 15 residues. In germline, CDR1 is SGHNT, CDR2 YYREEE (reference sequence). As DNA, the CDR3 is TGTGCCAGCAGCACCGATCCCTTTTCTGCGGATGGCTACACCTTC. Protein sequence: CASSTDPFSADGYTF. Variable domain in full (rest from reference TRBV5-4 and TRBJ1-2): ETGVTQSPTHLIKTRGQQVTLRCSSQSGHNTVSWYQQALGQGPQFIFQYYREEENGRGNFPPRFSGLQFPNYSSELNVNALELDDSALYLCASSTDPFSADGYTFGSGTRLTVV.

The V and J genes are TRBV27 and TRBJ1-2; TRBD1 matches 7 bases. The length of the CDR3 is 12 residues. Germline V gene lookup returns CDR1 MNHEY and CDR2 SMNVEV (reference sequence). The J segment lost 9 bases and the V segment lost 5 bases, leaving 6 bases of the junction unmatched. As DNA, the CDR3 is TGTGCCAGCAGTACACGACAGGGAAGCTACACCTTC. Protein sequence: CASSTRQGSYTF.

The CDR3 sequence: CASSLRGQVFEQYF. The CDR3, as DNA: TGTGCCAGTAGTCTACGGGGACAGGTTTTCGAGCAGTACTTC. The chain joins TRBV19 to TRBJ2-7; TRBD1 matches 8 bases. V lost 5 bases to trimming and J lost 6 bases; unmatched junction nucleotides: 9. CDR1 and CDR2 from the germline V gene are LNHDA and SQIVND (reference sequence). There are 14 residues in the CDR3.

V usage is TRBV27 and J usage is TRBJ2-7, with a tentative D call TRBD2 (6 bases). With 5 bases removed from V and 4 bases from J, the gap between germline ends came to 18 bases. This CDR3 is built from 15 residues. Germline CDR1 reads MNHEY; CDR2 reads SMNVEV (reference sequence). CDR3 sequence reads: CASSPAGSARYEQYF. In nucleotides, the CDR3 is TGTGCCAGCAGTCCTGCGGGGAGCGCTAGGTACGAGCAGTACTTC.

CDR3 DNA sequence: TGTGCCAGCAGCTTGGGGACAGTAGAAGAGACCCAGTACTTC. This translates into CASSLGTVEETQYF. The chain joins TRBV13 to TRBJ2-5, with 7 positions matching TRBD1. The CDR3 covers 14 residues. Trimming removed 3 bases from V and 3 bases from J; junction bases left unmatched: 4. Germline CDR1 PRHDT, CDR2 FYEKMQ (reference sequence).